The present T cell receptor (beta chain) was sequenced within a study of shared clonotypes between healthy human individuals. Study-wide findings and caveats: The four-donor shared clonotypes exceeded non-shared clonotypes in generation probability, with non-shared ones scoring lower. Between a handful of donors, naive CD4 clonotypes were shared at a level of about 5%.

Trimming pared 1 base from V and 0 bases from J, leaving 3 bases between. Germline-derived CDR1 and CDR2 are SGHAT and FQDESV (reference sequence). The CDR3 is 13 residues long. Regarding this clone: What it binds is unknown.

It was CD45RO-negative cells, positively selected for CCR7, that made up naive CD8 cells, with terminally differentiated effector memory CD45RA+ cells excluded. Adult Caucasians living in Nashville, Tennessee made up all of the donors. Measured with immunoSEQ multiplex PCR; TCRdb has only the in-frame clones, and not every one. The sample records about 2 million clones, roughly 94% being singletons. This TCR came from a man between 18 and 35 years old in good health. This chain links TRBV11-1 with TRBJ1-1; D not certain. Specimen: naive CD8+ T cells sorted from blood. The CDR3 DNA reads as TGTGCCAGCAGCTTAGTTGTGAACACTGAAGCTTTCTTT. It yields the protein CASSLVVNTEAFF.